This T cell receptor beta chain was captured in a study of T cell responses to AZD1222 COVID-19 vaccine. Study-level findings and limits: Spike-specific TCR breadth and depth were elevated following two AZD1222 doses. Repertoires in all cases were sampled only once the peak T cell response had passed.

With regard to this clone: Its target is unknown.

The V end was cut by 6 bases, the J end by 0 bases, with 6 bases between. The CDR3 loop spans 13 amino acids. Per germline, CDR1 SNHLY and CDR2 FYNNEI. Generated by immunoSEQ multiplex PCR, the TCRdb table keeps only in-frame clones and is missing some. The profile covers 13,000 to 15,000 clones, with about 84% appearing a single time and approximately 39% taken by the ten largest. The rearrangement links TRBV2 to TRBJ1-5; no clear D gene. The clonotype was recovered from an adult who received the AZD1222 COVID-19 vaccine. The sequencing used peripheral blood, collected 28 days after the second AZD1222 dose. The CDR3 region is CASRQNSNQPQHF. The CDR3 DNA reads TGTGCCAGCAGGCAAAATAGCAATCAGCCCCAGCATTTT. Drawing the rest from reference TRBV2 and TRBJ1-5, the complete variable domain is EPEVTQTPSHQVTQMGQEVILRCVPISNHLYFYWYRQILGQKVEFLVSFYNNEISEKSEIFDDQFSVERPDGSNFTLKIRSTKLEDSAMYFCASRQNSNQPQHFGDGTRLSIL.